This T cell receptor (beta chain) was captured in a study of T cell repertoires in cytomegalovirus infection. TCRdb redid the calling of the reads with MiXCR, one entry per CDR3 protein. The data show some 900,000 distinct CDR3 sequences, over 25% seen once. Only a few counts were recorded for this clonotype. Its matching antigen is unknown. The CDR3 consists of 12 residues. Trimming took off 2 bases at V and 7 bases at J, with 9 bases between the two ends. Germline V gene sequence: CDR1 MNHEY, CDR2 SVGAGI. The input for sequencing was cultured CD8+ T cells from PBMCs, taken from culture after CMV antigen stimulation. The sequence came from a human donor in good health (CMV status not recorded). Some clones in this sample may be carry-over from other donors' samples. The J gene is TRBJ2-7, the V gene TRBV6-5; no definite D call. Here the CDR3 DNA reads TGTGCCAGCAGTTACGGGCAGGAGGAGCAGTACTTC. This encodes CASSYGQEEQYF.